Below are 20 T cell receptor beta chains sequenced from a single sample in a study of T-cell memory formation after mild COVID-19. TCRdb reprocessed the 5' RACE reads via MiXCR and lists one record per CDR3 protein. The sample has about 400,000 distinct CDR3 sequences, 20% to 25% seen once; the top ten hold 8.8%. The sample comprised PBMCs or a T cell subset sorted from them (not recorded which). The receptors here all came from an adult woman who had mild COVID-19 (a few samples of this study predate the infection). Cell type and time point are not known.

V is TRBV2 and J is TRBJ2-1; D not certain. V was pared by 1 base and J by 3 bases, with 4 bases between. CDR1 and CDR2 from the germline V gene are SNHLY and FYNNEI. The CDR3 totals 13 residues. CDR3 protein: CASSEVDYNEQFF. Here the CDR3 DNA reads TGTGCCAGCAGTGAAGTTGACTACAATGAGCAGTTCTTC.

The chain employs TRBV11-2 and TRBJ2-5; 10 bases align to TRBD2. Germline V gives CDR1 SGHAT, CDR2 FQNNGV. The length of the CDR3 is 16 residues. V shed 0 bases and J 5 bases; nucleotides not matched to a gene: 6. The CDR3: CASSLESSGSWETQYF. CDR3 nucleotide sequence: TGTGCCAGCAGCTTAGAGTCTAGCGGGAGTTGGGAGACCCAGTACTTC.

This clonotype was seen more than once but under ten times. The chain couples TRBV6-6 to TRBJ1-6; tentatively, D is TRBD1 (6 bases). V was trimmed by 6 bases and J by 4 bases, leaving 10 bases between them. Germline assignment: CDR1 MNHNY and CDR2 SVGAGI (reference sequence). The CDR3 loop spans 14 amino acids. The CDR3: CASSRQEYNSPLHF. In DNA, the CDR3 is TGTGCCAGCAGCCGACAGGAGTATAATTCACCCCTCCACTTT.

CDR3 residues: CASSYLSARSSGNTIYF. Here the CDR3 DNA reads TGTGCCAGCAGTTATCTCAGTGCGAGGAGCTCTGGAAACACCATATATTTT. The rearrangement joins TRBV6-2 or TRBV6-3 to TRBJ1-3; D is unclear. Germline CDR1 reads MNHEY; CDR2 reads SVGEGT. V gave up 3 bases and J gave up 0 bases, with 15 bases separating them. This CDR3 spans 17 amino acids.

This clonotype was counted between two and nine times. V and J are TRBV18 and TRBJ1-1; 8 nucleotides agree with TRBD1. This CDR3 contains 13 residues. V dropped 2 bases and J dropped 12; count of bases not matched to a gene: 8. In germline, CDR1 is KGHSH, CDR2 LQKENI. The CDR3 DNA sequence: TGTGCCAGCTCACCAGGGACAGGTTCGATTCCTTTCTTT. It codes for CASSPGTGSIPFF.

This chain connects TRBV7-2 to TRBJ2-2; 10 nucleotides agree with TRBD2. Germline V gene sequence: CDR1 SGHTA, CDR2 FQGNSA. This CDR3 region has 18 residues. The trim removed 4 bases at V and 3 bases at J, leaving 11 bases unmatched. The CDR3 bases are TGTGCCAGCAGCTCCCGTCCGGGACTAGCGCTTTACACCGGGGAGCTGTTTTTT. The encoded protein is CASSSRPGLALYTGELFF.

This clonotype was counted only a few times. The CDR3 coding sequence is TGCAGTGCTCCGTCGACAGGGGTTGTTTCCTACGAGCAGTACTTC. Its protein is CSAPSTGVVSYEQYF. The gene calls are TRBV20-1 and TRBJ2-7, with 8 nucleotides matching TRBD1. Germline trimming cut 5 bases from V and 1 base from J; bases unmatched to any gene: 10. Germline V CDR1 and CDR2: DFQATT, SNEGSKA (reference sequence). This CDR3 contains 15 residues.

This rearrangement joins TRBV13 to TRBJ1-2, with no clear D. Germline values: CDR1 PRHDT, CDR2 FYEKMQ (reference sequence). This CDR3 is built from 15 residues. V shed 2 bases and J shed 0 bases, with 10 bases lying between them. CDR3 DNA sequence: TGTGCCAGCAGCTTAATGACAAGAGCTAACTATGGCTACACCTTC. Encoded protein: CASSLMTRANYGYTF.

The chain recombines TRBV15 with TRBJ1-1; D gene uncertain. The germline V and J ends were trimmed by 2 bases and 3 bases, with 10 bases remaining between them. Germline lookup yields CDR1 LNHNV and CDR2 YYDKDF (reference sequence). The CDR3 loop spans 14 amino acids. The CDR3: CATSRKLEYTEAFF. CDR3 DNA sequence: TGTGCCACCAGCAGAAAGTTGGAGTACACTGAAGCTTTCTTT.

This clonotype was picked up a small number of times. The chain carries TRBV7-7 and TRBJ2-3; TRBD2 matches 12 bases. The V and J ends lost 5 bases and 0 bases, in that order; junction bases with no gene match: 6. CDR1 is SSHAT and CDR2 is FNYEAQ in the germline V gene (reference sequence). This CDR3 comprises 17 residues. In nucleotides, the CDR3 is TGTGCCAGCAGCCCTGGACTAGCGGGACATAGCACAGATACGCAGTATTTT. It encodes CASSPGLAGHSTDTQYF. The complete variable domain, with remaining parts taken from reference TRBV7-7 and TRBJ2-3, reads GAGVSQSPRYKVTKRGQDVTLRCDPISSHATLYWYQQALGQGPEFLTYFNYEAQPDKSGLPSDRFSAERPEGSISTLTIQRTEQRDSAMYRCASSPGLAGHSTDTQYFGPGTRLTVL.

This clonotype has just a few counts. The chain links TRBV6-6 to TRBJ2-7; 9 bases line up with TRBD1. The CDR3 runs 15 residues. In germline, CDR1 is MNHNY, CDR2 SVGAGI (reference sequence). Trimming took 4 bases from V and 6 from J; bases not matched to a gene: 10. The CDR3 spells CASSFPGQGRSEQYF. Written as DNA, the CDR3 is TGTGCCAGCAGTTTCCCCGGACAGGGGCGAAGCGAGCAGTACTTC.

This clonotype was observed a handful of times. The V call is TRBV20-1, the J call TRBJ2-7; a weak D match, TRBD2 (5 bases). Germline V gene sequence: CDR1 DFQATT, CDR2 SNEGSKA (reference sequence). V shed 1 base and J shed 2 bases, with 18 bases lying between them. This CDR3 is built from 16 residues. The CDR3 sequence: CSARGLSSASTYEQYF. CDR3 bases: TGCAGTGCTAGAGGCTTGAGTAGCGCCTCCACCTACGAGCAGTACTTC.

The CDR3 protein is CASRPAGTYEAFF. The DNA of the CDR3 is TGTGCCAGCAGACCAGCGGGAACATATGAAGCTTTCTTT. This chain uses TRBV11-1 with TRBJ1-1; D gene uncertain. Trimming stripped 6 bases from V and 7 bases from J, with 15 bases between. Germline loops: CDR1 SGHAT, CDR2 FQDESV (reference sequence). The CDR3 runs 13 residues.

The chain recombines TRBV7-9 with TRBJ1-4, with D tentatively TRBD1 (5 bases). From germline, CDR1 is SEHNR and CDR2 FQNEAQ (reference sequence). V lost 8 bases to trimming and J lost 7 bases, with 14 bases between them. CDR3 size: 13 residues. CDR3 nucleotide sequence: TGTGCCAGCCTCCCGAGGGGCAGTGAAAAACTGTTTTTT. It yields the protein CASLPRGSEKLFF.

The table lists this clonotype with a few counts. The chain combines TRBV12-3 or TRBV12-4 with TRBJ2-3; D remains unclear. With 6 bases removed from V and 3 bases from J, the gap between germline ends came to 13 bases. This CDR3 has 14 residues. CDR3 DNA sequence: TGTGCCAGCAGCCGTTTCTTAGGAACAGATACGCAGTATTTT. This codes for CASSRFLGTDTQYF.

The V call is TRBV7-9, the J call TRBJ1-1, with TRBD1 matching over 7 bases. This CDR3 comprises 15 residues. V shed 5 bases, J shed 1 base, and the junction held 7 bases outside the gene matches. The germline V gene encodes CDR1 SEHNR and CDR2 FQNEAQ (reference sequence). CDR3 bases: TGTGCCAGCAGCCCCGCGGACAGGCCGAACACTGAAGCTTTCTTT. Its translation is CASSPADRPNTEAFF. The whole variable domain, remainder taken from reference TRBV7-9 and TRBJ1-1, is DTGVSQNPRHKITKRGQNVTFRCDPISEHNRLYWYRQTLGQGPEFLTYFQNEAQLEKSRLLSDRFSAERPKGSFSTLEIQRTEQGDSAMYLCASSPADRPNTEAFFGQGTRLTVV.

The table lists this clonotype with a few counts. J is TRBJ1-5 and V is TRBV29-1, with D tentatively TRBD1 (6 bases). The CDR3 contains 14 residues. Trimming left V 4 bases short and J 5 bases short, with 15 bases between. Germline values: CDR1 SQVTM, CDR2 ANQGSEA. As DNA, the CDR3 is TGCAGCGTTGCGGCACAGGGAGTAGATCAGCCCCAGCATTTT. It encodes CSVAAQGVDQPQHF.

Only one count was recorded for this clonotype. V and J are TRBV7-3 and TRBJ1-3, with TRBD1 as a possible D gene (6 bases). The CDR3 contains 16 residues. V lost 2 bases and J lost 1, with 12 bases in between. Germline V gene sequence: CDR1 SGHTA, CDR2 FQGTGA. DNA for the CDR3: TGTGCCAGCAGCTTACCCCGGACAGTTTCTGGAAACACCATATATTTT. It specifies CASSLPRTVSGNTIYF.

The rearrangement uses TRBV12-5 and TRBJ2-7; a weak D match, TRBD2 (6 bases). Trimming left V 0 bases short and J 3 bases short, with 12 bases between. The germline CDR1 and CDR2 sequences are LGHNT and FRNRAP. This CDR3 region has 15 residues. The CDR3 DNA reads TGTGCTAGTGGTTTGGTACTAGGGACTTTCTACGAGCAGTACTTC. Its translation is CASGLVLGTFYEQYF.

The gene calls are TRBV6-1 and TRBJ2-1; D is ambiguous. The CDR3 is 12 residues long. Deletions cut 8 bases from V and 6 bases from J, with 11 bases between. The V gene's germline CDR1 is MNHNS and CDR2 SASEGT. As DNA, the CDR3 is TGTGCCAGCGGCGACGTGACCAATGAGCAGTTCTTC. It yields the protein CASGDVTNEQFF.